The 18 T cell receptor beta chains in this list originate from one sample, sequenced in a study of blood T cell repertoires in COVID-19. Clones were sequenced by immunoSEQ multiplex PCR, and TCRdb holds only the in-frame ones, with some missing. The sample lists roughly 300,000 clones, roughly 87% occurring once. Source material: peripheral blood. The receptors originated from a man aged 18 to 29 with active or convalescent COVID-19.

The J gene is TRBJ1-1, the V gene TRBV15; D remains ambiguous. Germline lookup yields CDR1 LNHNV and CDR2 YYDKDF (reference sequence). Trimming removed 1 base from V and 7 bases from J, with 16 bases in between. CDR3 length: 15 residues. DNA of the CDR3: TGTGCCACCAGCAGAGGAGGCTCGAACTTCTATGAAGCTTTCTTT. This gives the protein CATSRGGSNFYEAFF.

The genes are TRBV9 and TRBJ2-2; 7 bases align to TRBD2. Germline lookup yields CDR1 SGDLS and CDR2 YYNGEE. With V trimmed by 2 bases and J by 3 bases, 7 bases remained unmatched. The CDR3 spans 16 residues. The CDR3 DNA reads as TGTGCCAGCAGCGTCGAGGGAGGGGCCTACACCGGGGAGCTGTTTTTT. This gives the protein CASSVEGGAYTGELFF.

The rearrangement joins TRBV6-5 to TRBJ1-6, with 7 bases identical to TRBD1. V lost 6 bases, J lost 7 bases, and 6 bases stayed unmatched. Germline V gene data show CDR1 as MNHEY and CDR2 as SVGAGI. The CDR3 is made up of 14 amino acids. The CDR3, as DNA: TGTGCCAGCAGCACGGACAGGTCGAATTCACCCCTCCACTTT. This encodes CASSTDRSNSPLHF.

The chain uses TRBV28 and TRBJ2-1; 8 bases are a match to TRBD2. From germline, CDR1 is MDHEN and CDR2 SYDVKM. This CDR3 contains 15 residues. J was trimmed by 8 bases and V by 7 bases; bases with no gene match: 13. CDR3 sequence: CASTQRGLGIDEQFF. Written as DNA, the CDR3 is TGTGCCAGCACCCAAAGGGGACTAGGCATCGATGAGCAGTTCTTC. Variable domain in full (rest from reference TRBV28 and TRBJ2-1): DVKVTQSSRYLVKRTGEKVFLECVQDMDHENMFWYRQDPGLGLRLIYFSYDVKMKEKGDIPEGYSVSREKKERFSLILESASTNQTSMYLCASTQRGLGIDEQFFGPGTRLTVL.

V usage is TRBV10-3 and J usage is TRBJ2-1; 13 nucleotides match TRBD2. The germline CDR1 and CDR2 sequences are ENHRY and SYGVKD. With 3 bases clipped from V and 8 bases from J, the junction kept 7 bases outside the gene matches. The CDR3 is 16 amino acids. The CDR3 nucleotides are TGTGCCATCAGTGACTCAACTAGCGGGGGGGCCGATGAGCAGTTCTTC. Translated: CAISDSTSGGADEQFF.

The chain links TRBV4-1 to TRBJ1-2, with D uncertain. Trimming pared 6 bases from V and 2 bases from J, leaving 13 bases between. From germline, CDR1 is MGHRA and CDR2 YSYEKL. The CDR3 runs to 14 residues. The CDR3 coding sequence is TGCGCCAGCAGGGGAACCAGAGGGAACTATGGCTACACCTTC. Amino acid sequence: CASRGTRGNYGYTF.

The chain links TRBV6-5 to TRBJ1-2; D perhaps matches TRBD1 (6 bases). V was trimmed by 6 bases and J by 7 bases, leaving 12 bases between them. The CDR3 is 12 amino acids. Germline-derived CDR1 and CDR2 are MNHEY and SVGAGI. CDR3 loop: CASRTGMVGYTF. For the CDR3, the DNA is TGTGCCAGCAGAACAGGGATGGTTGGCTACACCTTC.

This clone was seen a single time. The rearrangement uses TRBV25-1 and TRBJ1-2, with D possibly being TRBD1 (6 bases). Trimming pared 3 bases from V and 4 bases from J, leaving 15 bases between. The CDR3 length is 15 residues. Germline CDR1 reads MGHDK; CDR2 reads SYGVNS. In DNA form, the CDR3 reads TGTGCCAGCAGTGATTGGGGCAGGGGAATCTATGGCTACACCTTC. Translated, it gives CASSDWGRGIYGYTF.

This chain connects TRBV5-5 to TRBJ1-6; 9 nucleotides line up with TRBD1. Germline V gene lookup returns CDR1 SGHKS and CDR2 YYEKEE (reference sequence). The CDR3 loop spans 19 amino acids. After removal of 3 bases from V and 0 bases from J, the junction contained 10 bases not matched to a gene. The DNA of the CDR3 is TGTGCCAGCAGCTGGGACAGGGAATCTCACAGCTCCTATAATTCACCCCTCCACTTT. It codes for CASSWDRESHSSYNSPLHF.

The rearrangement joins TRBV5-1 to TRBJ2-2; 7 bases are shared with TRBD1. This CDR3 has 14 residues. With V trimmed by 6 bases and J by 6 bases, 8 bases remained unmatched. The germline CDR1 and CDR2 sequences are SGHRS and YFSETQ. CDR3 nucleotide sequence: TGCGCCAGCACAACAGGGGAGTGGCCCGGGGAGCTGTTTTTT. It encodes CASTTGEWPGELFF.

In DNA form, the CDR3 reads TGTGCCAGTAGTCAGGGCCGAGGAGGAAACACCATATATTTT. Protein product: CASSQGRGGNTIYF. This chain joins TRBV19 and TRBJ1-3; weak D call: TRBD1 (5 bases). The CDR3 has 14 amino acids. Germline V gene lookup returns CDR1 LNHDA and CDR2 SQIVND (reference sequence). Trimming removed 5 bases from V and 4 bases from J, with 12 bases in between.

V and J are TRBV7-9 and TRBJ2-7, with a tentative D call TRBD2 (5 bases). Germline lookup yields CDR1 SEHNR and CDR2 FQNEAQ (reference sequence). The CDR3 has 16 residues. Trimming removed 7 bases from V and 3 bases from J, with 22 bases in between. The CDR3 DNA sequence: TGTGCCAGCACGCCCTGGGGTTCGGGCGGAGGCTACGAGCAGTACTTC. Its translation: CASTPWGSGGGYEQYF.

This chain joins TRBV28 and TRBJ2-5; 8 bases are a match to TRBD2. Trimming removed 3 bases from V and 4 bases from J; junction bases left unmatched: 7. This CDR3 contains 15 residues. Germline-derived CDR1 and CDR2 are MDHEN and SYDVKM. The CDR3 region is CASSLRAGARETQYF. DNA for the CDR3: TGTGCCAGCAGTTTGCGAGCGGGGGCTAGAGAGACCCAGTACTTC.

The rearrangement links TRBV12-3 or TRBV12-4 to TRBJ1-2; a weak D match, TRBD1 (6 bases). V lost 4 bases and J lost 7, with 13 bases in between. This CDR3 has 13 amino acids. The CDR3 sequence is CASSYTGKSGYTF. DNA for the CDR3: TGTGCCAGCAGTTATACAGGGAAATCTGGCTACACCTTC.

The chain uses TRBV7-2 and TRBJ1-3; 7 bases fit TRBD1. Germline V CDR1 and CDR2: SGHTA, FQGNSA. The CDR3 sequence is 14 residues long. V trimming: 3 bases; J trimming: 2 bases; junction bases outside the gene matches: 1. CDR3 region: CASSFDRAGNTIYF. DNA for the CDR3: TGTGCCAGCAGCTTCGACAGGGCTGGAAACACCATATATTTT. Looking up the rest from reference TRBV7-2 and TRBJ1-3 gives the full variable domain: GAGVSQSPSNKVTEKGKDVELRCDPISGHTALYWYRQSLGQGLEFLIYFQGNSAPDKSGLPSDRFSAERTGGSVSTLTIQRTQQEDSAVYLCASSFDRAGNTIYFGEGSWLTVV.

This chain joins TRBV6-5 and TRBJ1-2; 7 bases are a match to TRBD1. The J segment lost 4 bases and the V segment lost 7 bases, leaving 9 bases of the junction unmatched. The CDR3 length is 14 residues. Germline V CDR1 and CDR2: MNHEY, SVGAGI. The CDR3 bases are TGTGCCAGCAAAATAACTGCAGGGGGCTATGGCTACACCTTC. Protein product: CASKITAGGYGYTF.

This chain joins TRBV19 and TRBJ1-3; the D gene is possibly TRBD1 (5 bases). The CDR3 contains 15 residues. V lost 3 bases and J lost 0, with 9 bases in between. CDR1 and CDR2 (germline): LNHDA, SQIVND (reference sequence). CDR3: CASSITGLSGNTIYF. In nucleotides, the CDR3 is TGTGCCAGTAGTATCACAGGTCTCTCTGGAAACACCATATATTTT.

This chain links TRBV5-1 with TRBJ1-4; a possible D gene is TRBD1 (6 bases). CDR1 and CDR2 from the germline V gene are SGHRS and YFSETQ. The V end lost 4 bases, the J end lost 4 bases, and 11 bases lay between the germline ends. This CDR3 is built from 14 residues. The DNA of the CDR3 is TGCGCCAGCAGCCGGACAGAACATAATGAAAAACTGTTTTTT. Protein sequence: CASSRTEHNEKLFF.